One and the same sample provided the 17 T cell receptor beta chains below, sequenced in a study of T cell responses to AZD1222 COVID-19 vaccine. Clones were read by immunoSEQ multiplex PCR, and TCRdb kept only the in-frame ones, dropping some. The table shows about 100,000 clones, with about 88% occurring only once. The sequencing here drew on peripheral blood, taken on day 0 of AZD1222 vaccination. These receptor sequences come from an adult in good health.

This clone was counted a few times. The chain joins TRBV6-5 to TRBJ1-3, with D uncertain. The CDR3 is made up of 11 amino acids. Germline V lookup: CDR1 MNHEY, CDR2 SVGAGI. V was shortened by 4 bases and J by 11 bases, with 9 bases between the two germline ends. The chain's CDR3 is CASSFTGAIYF. The CDR3 DNA sequence: TGTGCCAGCAGTTTCACGGGTGCCATATATTTT.

The chain links TRBV19 to TRBJ2-6; D ambiguous. This CDR3 has 17 amino acids. The V end lost 0 bases, the J end lost 0 bases, and 9 bases lay between the germline ends. The germline CDR1 and CDR2 sequences are LNHDA and SQIVND (reference sequence). The CDR3 DNA reads TGTGCCAGTAGTATAGATCCCAGATTCTCTGGGGCCAACGTCCTGACTTTC. The encoded protein is CASSIDPRFSGANVLTF.

The CDR3 is CASATSNEQFF. CDR3 nucleotide sequence: TGTGCCAGCGCTACGAGCAATGAGCAGTTCTTC. This chain joins TRBV27 and TRBJ2-1; the D is unclear. V shed 8 bases and J shed 6 bases, with 8 bases lying between them. The CDR3 runs to 11 residues. Germline CDR1 MNHEY, CDR2 SMNVEV (reference sequence).

The chain is built from TRBV7-2 and TRBJ1-3; 8 bases are a match to TRBD1. V dropped 1 base and J dropped 7; count of bases not matched to a gene: 3. Germline-derived CDR1 and CDR2 are SGHTA and FQGNSA. This CDR3 is 14 amino acids long. In nucleotides, the CDR3 is TGTGCCAGCAGCTTAGGACAGGGGACGAACACCATATATTTT. The encoded protein is CASSLGQGTNTIYF.

The rearrangement links TRBV24-1 to TRBJ2-7; D gene ambiguous. V was shortened by 2 bases and J by 5 bases, with 15 bases between the two germline ends. Germline loops: CDR1 KGHDR, CDR2 SFDVKD. The CDR3 sequence is 15 residues long. The CDR3 region is CATSDSGLSNNEQYF. DNA of the CDR3: TGTGCCACCAGTGATTCGGGCCTCAGCAACAACGAGCAGTACTTC.

The J gene is TRBJ2-2, the V gene TRBV19; 10 bases map to TRBD2. Germline assignment: CDR1 LNHDA and CDR2 SQIVND (reference sequence). Unmatched junction bases numbered 5, after V lost 9 bases and J lost 4 bases. This CDR3 contains 14 residues. As DNA, the CDR3 is TGTGCCAGCCAAGGACTAGCGGCCACCGGGGAGCTGTTTTTT. Translation gives CASQGLAATGELFF.

This chain uses TRBV5-5 with TRBJ1-2; 9 nucleotides agree with TRBD1. Germline V gene data show CDR1 as SGHKS and CDR2 as YYEKEE (reference sequence). CDR3 length: 14 residues. The trim removed 3 bases at V and 8 bases at J, leaving 8 bases unmatched. The CDR3 protein is CASSSATGGRGYTF. CDR3 nucleotides: TGTGCCAGCAGCTCCGCCACAGGGGGCCGGGGCTACACCTTC.

This clone came up a few times. The CDR3 spells CSARAYNEQFF. The CDR3 DNA follows: TGCAGTGCTAGGGCCTACAATGAGCAGTTCTTC. This chain joins TRBV20-1 and TRBJ2-1; D not resolved. The CDR3 loop spans 11 amino acids. Trimming took off 3 bases at V and 2 bases at J, with 2 bases between the two ends. The germline CDR1 and CDR2 sequences are DFQATT and SNEGSKA (reference sequence).

As DNA, the CDR3 is TGTGCCAGCAGCTTTTCTCAAGATACGCAGTATTTT. Amino acids: CASSFSQDTQYF. This rearrangement joins TRBV7-2 to TRBJ2-3; D not certain. Germline values: CDR1 SGHTA, CDR2 FQGNSA. Trimming removed 3 bases from V and 5 bases from J, with 6 bases in between. This CDR3 is built from 12 residues.

This rearrangement joins TRBV10-1 to TRBJ2-5, with D perhaps matching TRBD2 (6 bases). This CDR3 spans 15 amino acids. Deletions cut 5 bases from V and 5 bases from J, with 18 bases between. CDR1 is WNHNN, CDR2 SYGVQD, per germline (reference sequence). The DNA for the CDR3 is TGCGCCAGCAGTCCCGACGGGAGACCCATGGAGACCCAGTACTTC. This gives the protein CASSPDGRPMETQYF.

The CDR3: CASSPGVAGLGETQYF. The CDR3 coding sequence is TGTGCCAGCAGCCCCGGGGTAGCGGGCCTAGGGGAGACCCAGTACTTC. The J gene is TRBJ2-5, the V gene TRBV7-2, with 7 positions matching TRBD2. In germline, CDR1 is SGHTA, CDR2 FQGNSA. There are 16 residues in the CDR3. J was trimmed by 5 bases and V by 5 bases; bases with no gene match: 14.

The V and J genes are TRBV7-9 and TRBJ2-7; D unclear. Germline CDR1 reads SEHNR; CDR2 reads FQNEAQ (reference sequence). Trimming stripped 0 bases from V and 0 bases from J, with 12 bases between. This CDR3 has 16 residues. CDR3 sequence reads: CASSLAQTSFSYEQYF. For the CDR3, the DNA is TGTGCCAGCAGCTTAGCGCAAACTTCTTTCTCCTACGAGCAGTACTTC.

The chain is built from TRBV6-6 and TRBJ2-5; no clear D gene. The V gene's germline CDR1 is MNHNY and CDR2 SVGAGI (reference sequence). The length of the CDR3 is 13 residues. V was trimmed by 4 bases and J by 2 bases, leaving 8 bases between them. CDR3 residues: CASSLQKQETQYF. The CDR3 bases are TGTGCCAGCAGTTTACAGAAACAAGAGACCCAGTACTTC.

The CDR3 sequence is CASSPVGQSRKLFF. The DNA of the CDR3 is TGCGCCAGCAGCCCGGTGGGGCAGAGCAGAAAACTGTTTTTT. V usage is TRBV5-1 and J usage is TRBJ1-4, with a possible D match to TRBD1 (5 bases). Germline V gives CDR1 SGHRS, CDR2 YFSETQ. Between the trimmed V and J ends, which lost 4 bases and 10 bases, there was a span of 17 bases. The CDR3 contains 14 residues.

The V call is TRBV7-9, the J call TRBJ2-3; D is uncertain. CDR1 is SEHNR, CDR2 FQNEAQ, per germline (reference sequence). Trimming stripped 5 bases from V and 2 bases from J, with 8 bases between. The CDR3 runs to 13 residues. The CDR3 sequence is CASSNRYTDTQYF. The CDR3 DNA follows: TGTGCCAGCAGCAACCGTTACACAGATACGCAGTATTTT. Combining the CDR3 with reference TRBV7-9 and TRBJ2-3 gives the whole variable domain DTGVSQNPRHKITKRGQNVTFRCDPISEHNRLYWYRQTLGQGPEFLTYFQNEAQLEKSRLLSDRFSAERPKGSFSTLEIQRTEQGDSAMYLCASSNRYTDTQYFGPGTRLTVL.

This clone was recorded once. J is TRBJ2-2 and V is TRBV5-1; 8 nucleotides match TRBD2. V dropped 6 bases and J dropped 6; count of bases not matched to a gene: 7. Germline V CDR1 and CDR2: SGHRS, YFSETQ. This CDR3 region has 14 residues. The CDR3 protein is CASTGTSVAGELFF. CDR3 nucleotide sequence: TGCGCCAGCACCGGGACTAGTGTAGCCGGGGAGCTGTTTTTT.

The chain joins TRBV18 to TRBJ1-3; TRBD1 agrees at 8 bases. The ends lost 5 bases at V and 0 bases at J; junction bases unmatched: 9. The CDR3 runs 17 residues. The germline V gene encodes CDR1 KGHSH and CDR2 LQKENI. Written as DNA, the CDR3 is TGTGCCAGCTCAGAAACCGGGACAGGCGGCTCTGGAAACACCATATATTTT. Its protein is CASSETGTGGSGNTIYF.